Below, 17 T cell receptor beta chains from the same sample are listed, as sequenced in a study of blood T cell repertoires in COVID-19. Clones were read by immunoSEQ multiplex PCR, and TCRdb kept only the in-frame ones, dropping some. The table includes about 35,000 clones, roughly nine tenths detected once. The sequenced material came from peripheral blood. The receptors come from a man in his forties or fifties with active COVID-19.

The chain employs TRBV5-1 and TRBJ1-4; D gene uncertain. CDR3 size: 13 residues. The germline V and J ends were trimmed by 0 bases and 8 bases, with 8 bases remaining between them. Germline loops: CDR1 SGHRS, CDR2 YFSETQ. CDR3 amino acids: CASSLAPGEKLFF. As DNA, the CDR3 is TGCGCCAGCAGCTTGGCCCCCGGGGAAAAACTGTTTTTT.

The chain joins TRBV29-1 to TRBJ2-3; possible D gene TRBD2, 5 bases. This CDR3 has 12 residues. Deletions cut 3 bases from V and 5 bases from J, with 9 bases between. CDR1 is SQVTM and CDR2 is ANQGSEA in the germline V gene. In DNA form, the CDR3 reads TGCAGCGTTGACTTGGGGAGAGATACGCAGTATTTT. It specifies CSVDLGRDTQYF.

The rearrangement uses TRBV7-2 and TRBJ1-2; weak D call: TRBD1 (6 bases). This CDR3 has 16 residues. Trimming pared 5 bases from V and 3 bases from J, leaving 19 bases between. Germline values: CDR1 SGHTA, CDR2 FQGNSA. This CDR3 reads CASSVQLGGGDYGYTF. The CDR3 DNA reads as TGTGCCAGCAGCGTACAACTCGGGGGGGGCGACTATGGCTACACCTTC.

The chain links TRBV7-2 to TRBJ2-7; D is unclear. CDR3 size: 11 residues. Trimming took 7 bases from V and 3 from J, leaving 7 bases between them. Per germline, CDR1 SGHTA and CDR2 FQGNSA. CDR3 in DNA: TGTGCCAGCATCCCTCTCTACGAGCAGTACTTC. Translating gives CASIPLYEQYF.

This chain connects TRBV9 to TRBJ2-5; 9 bases are a match to TRBD1. Germline V gives CDR1 SGDLS, CDR2 YYNGEE. V dropped 0 bases and J dropped 2; count of bases not matched to a gene: 11. This CDR3 comprises 18 residues. The CDR3 sequence is CASSVGSIPGQGQETQYF. CDR3 nucleotide sequence: TGTGCCAGCAGCGTAGGCTCCATCCCGGGACAGGGTCAAGAGACCCAGTACTTC. Full variable domain (missing parts from reference TRBV9 and TRBJ2-5): DSGVTQTPKHLITATGQRVTLRCSPRSGDLSVYWYQQSLDQGLQFLIQYYNGEERAKGNILERFSAQQFPDLHSELNLSSLELGDSALYFCASSVGSIPGQGQETQYFGPGTRLLVL.

This rearrangement joins TRBV7-3 to TRBJ2-1, with 10 bases aligning to TRBD2. The CDR3 extends over 15 amino acids. V gave up 6 bases and J gave up 5 bases; unmatched junction bases: 7. Germline CDR1 is SGHTA and CDR2 is FQGTGA. In DNA, the CDR3 is TGTGCCAGCAGTAAAAGCGGGGGGGCCAACAATGAGCAGTTCTTC. It translates to CASSKSGGANNEQFF. The variable domain in full, completed from reference TRBV7-3 and TRBJ2-1, reads GAGVSQTPSNKVTEKGKYVELRCDPISGHTALYWYRQSLGQGPEFLIYFQGTGAADDSGLPNDRFFAVRPEGSVSTLKIQRTERGDSAVYLCASSKSGGANNEQFFGPGTRLTVL.

The rearrangement joins TRBV6-2 or TRBV6-3 to TRBJ1-4, with unresolved D. CDR3 length equals 13 residues. V lost 0 bases and J 8 bases, leaving 7 bases between the germline ends. The germline V gene encodes CDR1 MNHEY and CDR2 SVGEGT. The CDR3 DNA is TGTGCCAGCAGTTACTCCCGGAGCGAAAAACTGTTTTTT. This gives the protein CASSYSRSEKLFF.

The chain has TRBV7-6 and TRBJ2-2, with a possible D match to TRBD2 (7 bases). The CDR3 is 16 residues long. CDR1 is SGHVS and CDR2 is FNYEAQ in the germline V gene. Trimming shortened V by 5 bases and J by 5 bases, and 18 bases separated the two germline ends. Written as DNA, the CDR3 is TGTGCCAGCAGCCCCATTGGGGGGGCCGTAACCGGGGAGCTGTTTTTT. It specifies CASSPIGGAVTGELFF. Combining the CDR3 with reference TRBV7-6 and TRBJ2-2 gives the whole variable domain GAGVSQSPRYKVTKRGQDVALRCDPISGHVSLYWYRQALGQGPEFLTYFNYEAQQDKSGLPNDRFSAERPEGSISTLTIQRTEQRDSAMYRCASSPIGGAVTGELFFGEGSRLTVL.

V usage is TRBV15 and J usage is TRBJ2-1, with D unresolved. Germline CDR1 and CDR2: LNHNV and YYDKDF (reference sequence). There are 13 residues in the CDR3. Between the trimmed V and J ends, which lost 5 bases and 10 bases, there was a span of 15 bases. The CDR3 nucleotides are TGTGCCACCAGCCTCAACCAAACTCCCGAGCAGTTCTTC. Protein: CATSLNQTPEQFF.

This chain links TRBV2 with TRBJ2-3, with 11 bases lining up with TRBD2. The junction had 3 bases not matched to a gene; V was cut back by 5 bases and J by 2 bases. The length of the CDR3 is 15 residues. CDR1 and CDR2 from the germline V gene are SNHLY and FYNNEI. CDR3: CASSISGGATDTQYF. The CDR3 nucleotides read TGTGCCAGCAGTATTAGCGGGGGGGCCACAGATACGCAGTATTTT.

V gene TRBV2 combines with J gene TRBJ2-1; TRBD1 is a possible D gene (5 bases). The germline V gene has CDR1 SNHLY and CDR2 FYNNEI. The CDR3 covers 14 residues. Trimming shortened V by 8 bases and J by 5 bases, and 16 bases separated the two germline ends. CDR3 sequence: CASGGWFRDNEQFF. For the CDR3, the DNA is TGTGCCAGCGGTGGGTGGTTCAGGGACAATGAGCAGTTCTTC.

This clone was observed a handful of times. The chain carries TRBV10-3 and TRBJ1-4; 7 positions match TRBD1. CDR1 and CDR2 (germline): ENHRY, SYGVKD. The CDR3 is 12 amino acids. With V trimmed by 10 bases and J by 8 bases, 7 bases remained unmatched. This chain's CDR3 is CATGDSGEKLFF. The CDR3 DNA reads as TGTGCCACCGGGGACAGTGGCGAAAAACTGTTTTTT.

The chain links TRBV5-1 to TRBJ2-1; tentatively, D is TRBD1 (6 bases). Germline CDR1 SGHRS, CDR2 YFSETQ. The CDR3 extends over 15 amino acids. Trimming removed 4 bases from V and 6 bases from J, with 17 bases in between. The CDR3 protein is CASSPGTTLLNEQFF. CDR3 in DNA: TGCGCCAGCAGCCCCGGGACAACCCTACTCAATGAGCAGTTCTTC. Looking up the rest from reference TRBV5-1 and TRBJ2-1 gives the full variable domain: KAGVTQTPRYLIKTRGQQVTLSCSPISGHRSVSWYQQTPGQGLQFLFEYFSETQRNKGNFPGRFSGRQFSNSRSEMNVSTLELGDSALYLCASSPGTTLLNEQFFGPGTRLTVL.

J is TRBJ2-2 and V is TRBV5-1; D unclear. The germline gives CDR1 SGHRS, CDR2 YFSETQ. The CDR3 consists of 15 residues. Deletions cut 0 bases from V and 6 bases from J, with 12 bases between. CDR3 DNA: TGCGCCAGCAGCTTGGACTCCCGAGTGGCCGGGGAGCTGTTTTTT. It yields the protein CASSLDSRVAGELFF.

The CDR3 region is CASSLSGGRGNEQFF. The CDR3 region has the DNA TGTGCCAGCAGCCTCTCCGGGGGGCGGGGTAATGAGCAGTTCTTC. This rearrangement joins TRBV7-9 to TRBJ2-1; weak D call: TRBD2 (7 bases). CDR3 length: 15 amino acids. The ends were cut back, 5 bases at V and 7 bases at J, with 18 bases in the middle. The V gene's germline CDR1 is SEHNR and CDR2 FQNEAQ (reference sequence).

CDR3 DNA: TGCGCCAGCAGCTTGGCCGTCGGCAGGGGGTTACCCTACGAGCAGTACTTC. Protein sequence: CASSLAVGRGLPYEQYF. The chain employs TRBV5-1 and TRBJ2-7; 7 positions agree with TRBD1. CDR1 and CDR2 from the germline V gene are SGHRS and YFSETQ. The length of the CDR3 is 17 residues. Trimming removed 0 bases from V and 2 bases from J; junction bases left unmatched: 11.

Judged by abundance, this clone is medium-sized. CDR3 loop: CASSLYQTNRNIQYF. DNA of the CDR3: TGTGCCAGCAGTTTATATCAGACTAACCGAAACATTCAGTACTTC. The chain carries TRBV27 and TRBJ2-4, with D perhaps matching TRBD2 (5 bases). This CDR3 has 15 residues. V lost 1 base to trimming and J lost 6 bases, with 13 bases between them. Germline CDR1 and CDR2: MNHEY and SMNVEV (reference sequence).